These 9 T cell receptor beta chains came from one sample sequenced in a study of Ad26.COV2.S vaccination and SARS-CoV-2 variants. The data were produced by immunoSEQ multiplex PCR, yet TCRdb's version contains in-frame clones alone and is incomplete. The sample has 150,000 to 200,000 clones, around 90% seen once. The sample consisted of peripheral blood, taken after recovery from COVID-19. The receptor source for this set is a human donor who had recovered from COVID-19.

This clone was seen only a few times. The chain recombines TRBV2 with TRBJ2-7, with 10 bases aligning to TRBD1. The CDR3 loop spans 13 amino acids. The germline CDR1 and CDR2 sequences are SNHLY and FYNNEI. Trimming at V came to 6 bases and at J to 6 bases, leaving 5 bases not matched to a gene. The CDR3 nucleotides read TGTGCCAGCAGAAGGGACAGGGGAATCGAGCAGTACTTC. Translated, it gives CASRRDRGIEQYF.

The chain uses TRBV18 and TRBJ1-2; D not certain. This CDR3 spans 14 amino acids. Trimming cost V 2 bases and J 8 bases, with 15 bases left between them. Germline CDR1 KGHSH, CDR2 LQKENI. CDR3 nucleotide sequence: TGTGCCAGCTCACCAAAGTTGGGATTTGGGGGCTACACCTTC. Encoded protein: CASSPKLGFGGYTF.

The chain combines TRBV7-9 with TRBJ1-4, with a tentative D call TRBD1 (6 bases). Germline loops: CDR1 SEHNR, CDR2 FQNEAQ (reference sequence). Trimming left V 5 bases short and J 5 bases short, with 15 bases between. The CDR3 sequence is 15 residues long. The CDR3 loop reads CASSARQALNEKLFF. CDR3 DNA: TGTGCCAGCAGCGCCCGACAGGCTTTGAATGAAAAACTGTTTTTT. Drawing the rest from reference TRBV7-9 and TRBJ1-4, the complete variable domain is DTGVSQNPRHKITKRGQNVTFRCDPISEHNRLYWYRQTLGQGPEFLTYFQNEAQLEKSRLLSDRFSAERPKGSFSTLEIQRTEQGDSAMYLCASSARQALNEKLFFGSGTQLSVL.

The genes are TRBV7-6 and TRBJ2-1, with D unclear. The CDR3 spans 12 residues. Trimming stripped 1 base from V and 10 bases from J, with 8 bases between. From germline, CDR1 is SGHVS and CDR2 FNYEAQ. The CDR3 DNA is TGTGCCAGCAGCTTAGGTGTAGAGGAGCAGTTCTTC. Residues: CASSLGVEEQFF.

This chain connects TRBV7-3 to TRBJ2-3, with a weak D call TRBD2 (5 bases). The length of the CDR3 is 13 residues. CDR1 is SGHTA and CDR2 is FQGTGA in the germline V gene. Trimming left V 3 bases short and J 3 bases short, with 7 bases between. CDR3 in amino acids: CASSFRGTDTQYF. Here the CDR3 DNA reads TGTGCCAGCAGCTTTAGAGGGACAGATACGCAGTATTTT.

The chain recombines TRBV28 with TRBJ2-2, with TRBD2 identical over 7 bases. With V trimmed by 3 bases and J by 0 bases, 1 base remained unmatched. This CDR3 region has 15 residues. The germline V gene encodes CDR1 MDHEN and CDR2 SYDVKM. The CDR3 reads CASSFRGANTGELFF. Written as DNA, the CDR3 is TGTGCCAGCAGTTTTCGGGGGGCGAACACCGGGGAGCTGTTTTTT.

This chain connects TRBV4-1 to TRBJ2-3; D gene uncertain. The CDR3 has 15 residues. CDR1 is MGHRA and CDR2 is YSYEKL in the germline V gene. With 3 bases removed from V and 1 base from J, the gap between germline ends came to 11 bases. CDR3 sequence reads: CASSHRNLGTDTQYF. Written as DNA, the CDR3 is TGCGCCAGCAGCCACCGGAACCTTGGCACAGATACGCAGTATTTT.

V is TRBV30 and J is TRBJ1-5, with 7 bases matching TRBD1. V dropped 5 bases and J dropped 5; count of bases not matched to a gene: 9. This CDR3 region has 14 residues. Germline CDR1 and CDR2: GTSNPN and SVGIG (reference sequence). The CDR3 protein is CAWAGTVSDQPQHF. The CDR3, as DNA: TGTGCCTGGGCTGGGACAGTCAGCGATCAGCCCCAGCATTTT. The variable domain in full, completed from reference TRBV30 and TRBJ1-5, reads SQTIHQWPATLVQPVGSPLSLECTVEGTSNPNLYWYRQAAGRGLQLLFYSVGIGQISSEVPQNLSASRPQDRQFILSSKKLLLSDSGFYLCAWAGTVSDQPQHFGDGTRLSIL.

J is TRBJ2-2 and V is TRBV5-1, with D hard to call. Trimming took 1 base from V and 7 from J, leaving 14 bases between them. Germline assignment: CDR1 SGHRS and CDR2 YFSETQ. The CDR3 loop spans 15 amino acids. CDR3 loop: CASSLHYPKGGELFF. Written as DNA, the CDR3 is TGCGCCAGCAGCTTGCACTACCCCAAAGGCGGGGAGCTGTTTTTT.